Described below is a single TCR beta chain sequence and its context. Its antigen is still unknown. No base qualities exist here, and no much larger clone lies one base off it. TCR beta CDR3 regions were amplified from genomic DNA with the immunoSEQ assay, a bias-controlled multiplex PCR using V- and J-specific primers. In a second PCR step, the CDR3 amplicons were tagged with a proprietary barcode plus Illumina adapter sequences. An Illumina MiSeq instrument was used for sequencing of the CDR3 libraries. The authors processed their data as follows. Export and quality control were handled in immunoSEQ Analyzer 3.0, while downstream analyses relied on R Bioconductor and Immunarch. Repertoire metrics were calculated using only productive rearrangements within the normalized downsampled data set. Pathologically expanded clonotypes were defined as those larger than 5 templates in the normalized cohort. The Inverse Simpson Index served as the measure of repertoire diversity. To capture all clonotypes, the CMV-specificity analyses were run on the non-normalized data set. Here the immuneACCESS table is served through TCRdb, limited to in-frame sequences with V and J called. Missing clones are a known gap in these copies; in checked studies unresolved V genes cover under half, and the rest lacks a known reason. V and J calls plus clone size are reproduced from that table; the DNA served to infer D and trimming. Here the sample has about 69,000 clones; about 93% occur a single time. The top ten constitute around 1.6% of the sample.

The data derive from a study of T cell clonotyping in hematopoietic cell transplantation (dated by TCRdb to 2020 to 2022). About the study as a whole: A total of 130 to 150 blood samples were collected in the study from a few dozen consecutive transplant recipients and their related donors. Patient recruitment ran from September 2015 to early 2017, and follow-up continued until late 2020 or death.

Measured from the cysteine to the phenylalanine, the CDR3 is 10 residues long. The only DNA kept is the CDR3, 30 bases in frame from the first base. The germline V gene yields SQVTM for CDR1 and ANQGSEA for CDR2. Trimming costs V 4 bases and J 7 bases, and their ends lie 8 bases apart. What the work shows at the level of the full study, not this receptor alone: Sample size was limited, and cells were not sorted, so CD4 and CD8 repertoire contributions could not be separated. Broader TCR repertoire diversity after transplant was predicted by Inverse Simpson Index values from donors and from recipients before transplant. Overlap with donor repertoires was found for only a small fraction of recipient repertoires, with over 95% found to appear de novo at the given depth. A decrease in recipient TCR diversity was observed after transplant, and a progressive increase in pathologically expanded clonotypes was seen from day 30 to day 180.

Blood samples for TCR beta sequencing were given by related transplant donors. Nuclei Lysis Solution was used to extract genomic DNA from fresh or cryopreserved unfractionated peripheral blood mononuclear cells. This clonotype was obtained from a man between 50 and 59 years old in good health. Some clones in this sample may be carry-over from other donors' samples. The chain was built from TRBV29-1 and TRBJ2-7, with the D segment identity uncertain. Material for sequencing was peripheral blood mononuclear cells. In nucleotide form, the sequence is TGCAGCGTTGCGGACGTTGAGCAGTACTTC. Translated, it gives CSVADVEQYF.